Listed below are T cell receptor beta chains from one sample, sequenced in a study of T cells after yellow fever vaccination. TCRdb fed the 5' RACE reads into MiXCR, producing one record per CDR3 protein. The sample shows about 230,000 distinct CDR3 sequences, around 6.7% of them seen only once. The sequencing here drew on CD4+ T cells sorted from PBMCs, taken on the day of the yellow fever booster vaccination. These receptors were obtained from a man under 40 who received the YFV17D yellow fever vaccine. Each CDR3 is given without its conserved first and last residue.

cdr3_aa: ASSFGRISGNTIY
v_call: TRBV6-5
j_call: TRBJ1-3

cdr3_aa: ASSVDPGGTYGYT
v_call: TRBV9
j_call: TRBJ1-2

cdr3_aa: SAVRSSSGNTIY
v_call: TRBV20-1
j_call: TRBJ1-3

cdr3_aa: SSSGEEETQY
v_call: TRBV20-1
j_call: TRBJ2-5

cdr3_aa: ASSLAGLRQGTGELF
v_call: TRBV3-1
j_call: TRBJ2-2

cdr3_aa: SARVSEYNEQF
v_call: TRBV20-1
j_call: TRBJ2-1

cdr3_aa: ASSPDYGGSYEQY
v_call: TRBV11-1
j_call: TRBJ2-7

cdr3_aa: ASSAHSRSESTDTQY
v_call: TRBV19
j_call: TRBJ2-3

cdr3_aa: SASLAGAIYNEQF
v_call: TRBV20-1
j_call: TRBJ2-1

cdr3_aa: ASSPPAGFDSYEQF
v_call: TRBV18
j_call: TRBJ2-1

cdr3_aa: SASRGSYEQY
v_call: TRBV20-1
j_call: TRBJ2-7

cdr3_aa: ASSRRPGTSGRDTQY
v_call: TRBV6-2/TRBV6-3
j_call: TRBJ2-3

cdr3_aa: ASSPTPLGQEQF
v_call: TRBV7-3
j_call: TRBJ2-1

cdr3_aa: ASSFVYLGLF
v_call: TRBV12-3/TRBV12-4
j_call: TRBJ2-2

cdr3_aa: ASSWGQLAGEQF
v_call: TRBV5-1
j_call: TRBJ2-1

cdr3_aa: ASSFGIREPQH
v_call: TRBV12-3/TRBV12-4
j_call: TRBJ1-5

cdr3_aa: ASSLQRTPYEQY
v_call: TRBV28
j_call: TRBJ2-7

cdr3_aa: SVEQPGLASPNEQF
v_call: TRBV29-1
j_call: TRBJ2-1

cdr3_aa: ASSSPGEFF
v_call: TRBV6-5
j_call: TRBJ2-7

cdr3_aa: ASSLKGRTSGSYEQY
v_call: TRBV5-6
j_call: TRBJ2-7

cdr3_aa: ASSLVSGADYEQY
v_call: TRBV7-2
j_call: TRBJ2-7

cdr3_aa: ASSSNTGAGELF
v_call: TRBV5-1
j_call: TRBJ2-2

cdr3_aa: ASSTDGRSGYT
v_call: TRBV12-3/TRBV12-4
j_call: TRBJ1-2

cdr3_aa: ASKTGTGVRETQY
v_call: TRBV3-1
j_call: TRBJ2-5

cdr3_aa: ASTPRLAGAYEQY
v_call: TRBV6-1
j_call: TRBJ2-7

cdr3_aa: SVETRQGGTEAF
v_call: TRBV29-1
j_call: TRBJ1-1

cdr3_aa: ASSRSGDTGELF
v_call: TRBV6-2/TRBV6-3
j_call: TRBJ2-2

cdr3_aa: ASRPRGELDEQF
v_call: TRBV5-1
j_call: TRBJ2-1

cdr3_aa: ASRKTGYTEAF
v_call: TRBV6-1
j_call: TRBJ1-1

cdr3_aa: ASSQTSGSVEQY
v_call: TRBV4-2
j_call: TRBJ2-7

cdr3_aa: ATSDSPGQTSNWANVLT
v_call: TRBV24-1
j_call: TRBJ2-6

cdr3_aa: SATRDVRNQPQH
v_call: TRBV20-1
j_call: TRBJ1-5

cdr3_aa: ASSGGQGANEQF
v_call: TRBV5-1
j_call: TRBJ2-1

cdr3_aa: ASGSLYEQY
v_call: TRBV12-5
j_call: TRBJ2-7

cdr3_aa: SAPGTLAKNIQY
v_call: TRBV20-1
j_call: TRBJ2-4

cdr3_aa: ASSSTGLAGETQY
v_call: TRBV7-7
j_call: TRBJ2-5

cdr3_aa: AMGAGLLETQY
v_call: TRBV5-8
j_call: TRBJ2-5

cdr3_aa: SAGPGGNEQF
v_call: TRBV20-1
j_call: TRBJ2-1

cdr3_aa: ASSLEQGVGGELF
v_call: TRBV7-2
j_call: TRBJ2-2

cdr3_aa: ASSIPGQGTDTQY
v_call: TRBV19
j_call: TRBJ2-3

cdr3_aa: ASSFGLAGPYEQY
v_call: TRBV7-2
j_call: TRBJ2-7

cdr3_aa: ASSPTGGFQF
v_call: TRBV3-1
j_call: TRBJ2-1

cdr3_aa: SAGDRVNEQY
v_call: TRBV20-1
j_call: TRBJ2-7

cdr3_aa: ASSLTGRGNQPQH
v_call: TRBV5-6
j_call: TRBJ1-5

cdr3_aa: SVEWLAGGYEQY
v_call: TRBV29-1
j_call: TRBJ2-7

cdr3_aa: ASSYSRSGEQY
v_call: TRBV6-5
j_call: TRBJ2-7

cdr3_aa: SARGRDRGNEKLF
v_call: TRBV20-1
j_call: TRBJ1-4

cdr3_aa: SARGPGLTGELF
v_call: TRBV20-1
j_call: TRBJ2-2

cdr3_aa: ASSGKGANDNSPLH
v_call: TRBV2
j_call: TRBJ1-6

cdr3_aa: ASSLAGGAETQY
v_call: TRBV7-2
j_call: TRBJ2-5

cdr3_aa: ASSPDRGLWNEQF
v_call: TRBV3-1
j_call: TRBJ2-1

cdr3_aa: ASSQDQGMGGYT
v_call: TRBV4-3
j_call: TRBJ1-2

cdr3_aa: ASERRNTGELF
v_call: TRBV12-3/TRBV12-4
j_call: TRBJ2-2

cdr3_aa: ASSIQFTSGELF
v_call: TRBV19
j_call: TRBJ2-2

cdr3_aa: ASSLTSGQPQH
v_call: TRBV7-3
j_call: TRBJ1-5

cdr3_aa: ASTGRSYNEQF
v_call: TRBV19
j_call: TRBJ2-1

cdr3_aa: ASSLLAVNTGELF
v_call: TRBV5-1
j_call: TRBJ2-2

cdr3_aa: ASNPGTGGIHEKLF
v_call: TRBV12-3/TRBV12-4
j_call: TRBJ1-4

cdr3_aa: ASSQERGRRIRANVLT
v_call: TRBV14
j_call: TRBJ2-6